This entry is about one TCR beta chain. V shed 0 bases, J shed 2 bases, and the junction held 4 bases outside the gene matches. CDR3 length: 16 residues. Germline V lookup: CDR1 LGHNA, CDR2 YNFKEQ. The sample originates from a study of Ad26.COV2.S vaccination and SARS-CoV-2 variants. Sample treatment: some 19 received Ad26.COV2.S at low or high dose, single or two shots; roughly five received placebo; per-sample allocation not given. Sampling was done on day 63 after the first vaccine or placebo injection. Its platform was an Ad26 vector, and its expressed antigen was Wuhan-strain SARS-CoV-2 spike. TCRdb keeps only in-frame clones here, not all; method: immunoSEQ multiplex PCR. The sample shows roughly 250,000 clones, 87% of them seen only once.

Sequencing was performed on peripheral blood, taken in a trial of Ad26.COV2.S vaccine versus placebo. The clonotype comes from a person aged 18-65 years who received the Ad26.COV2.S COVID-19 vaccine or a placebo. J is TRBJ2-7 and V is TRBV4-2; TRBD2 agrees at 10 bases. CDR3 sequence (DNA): TGTGCCAGCAGCCAAGACGTAGCGGGGGGTCCCTACGAGCAGTACTTC. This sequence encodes CASSQDVAGGPYEQYF.